A single TCR beta chain is shown here with its context. Its specificity is unknown. These data originate in a study of cytomegalovirus exposure and HLA in healthy donors. For the study at large: Later, an analysis reported that the 95 to 150 validation repertoires had used the same platform as the roughly 720 first-cohort repertoires.

Assay: immunoSEQ multiplex PCR; the TCRdb copy retains only in-frame clones and omits some. The sample lists fewer than 100,000 clones, around 90% seen once, with about 2.2% in the top ten. Germline values: CDR1 MNHNS, CDR2 SASEGT. The V end lost 4 bases, the J end lost 3 bases, and 10 bases lay between the germline ends. The CDR3 runs to 14 residues. These donors were members of the 120-subject validation cohort, a group separate from the approximately 700-subject first cohort. Points from the study as a whole: Most observed TCR sequences were rare, whereas some public TCRs were detected in many donors.

The clonotype originates from a man aged 25-45 years in good health and CMV-seronegative. V usage is TRBV6-1 and J usage is TRBJ1-5; no firm D call. What was sequenced was PBMCs. In nucleotides, the CDR3 is TGTGCCAGCAGTGGCGACCTAGCCAATCAGCCCCAGCATTTT. Translating it yields CASSGDLANQPQHF.